The present TCR beta chain was sequenced within a study of blood T cell repertoires in COVID-19. About the study: COVID-19 samples from acute and convalescent phases originated in the United States, Italy and Spain.

A single count supports this clone. The assay was immunoSEQ multiplex PCR, and TCRdb's table has in-frame clones only and misses some. The sample holds some 300,000 clones, around 91% seen once. Clinical history as reported by participants underpinned cohort assignment. The CDR3 has 16 amino acids. The V gene's germline CDR1 is MGHRA and CDR2 YSYEKL. The V gene lost 1 base and the J gene lost 9 bases, with 16 bases spanning the gap. The source of this sequence is a woman aged 18-29 years with acute COVID-19. The J gene is TRBJ1-6, the V gene TRBV4-1; TRBD1 might be the D (6 bases). Material for sequencing was PBMCs or T cells enriched from blood (not recorded which). The CDR3 DNA follows: TGCGCCAGCAGCCAAGCCAAAGTTGCAGGGGTTTCACCCCTCCACTTT. It encodes CASSQAKVAGVSPLHF.